These 14 T cell receptor beta chains came from one sample sequenced in a study of shared clonotypes between healthy human individuals. The data were produced by immunoSEQ multiplex PCR, yet TCRdb's version contains in-frame clones alone and is incomplete. The table shows under 200,000 clones, with approximately 95% occurring only once. Sequenced: naive CD4+ T cells sorted from blood. Indicated subset: CD45RA+ positively selected. The receptors were sampled from a woman in her 30s in good health.

J is TRBJ2-7 and V is TRBV6-5; the D is unclear. The germline V gene has CDR1 MNHEY and CDR2 SVGAGI. V was pared by 3 bases and J by 2 bases, with 14 bases between. The CDR3 is 15 amino acids. The CDR3 DNA reads TGTGCCAGCAGTTATCGGCAGGATAACACCTACGAGCAGTACTTC. This encodes CASSYRQDNTYEQYF.

The gene calls are TRBV19 and TRBJ1-3; D call uncertain. Trimming stripped 3 bases from V and 0 bases from J, with 12 bases between. The germline gives CDR1 LNHDA, CDR2 SQIVND (reference sequence). The length of the CDR3 is 16 residues. CDR3 sequence: CASSIEWGSSGNTIYF. CDR3 nucleotide sequence: TGTGCCAGTAGTATCGAGTGGGGTAGCTCTGGAAACACCATATATTTT. Based on the CDR3 plus reference TRBV19 and TRBJ1-3, the full variable domain is DGGITQSPKYLFRKEGQNVTLSCEQNLNHDAMYWYRQDPGQGLRLIYYSQIVNDFQKGDIAEGYSVSREKKESFPLTVTSAQKNPTAFYLCASSIEWGSSGNTIYFGEGSWLTVV.

This rearrangement joins TRBV28 to TRBJ1-6; D gene uncertain. The V gene lost 5 bases and the J gene lost 10 bases, with 9 bases spanning the gap. Per the germline V gene, CDR1 is MDHEN and CDR2 is SYDVKM. This CDR3 contains 12 residues. For the CDR3, the DNA is TGTGCCAGCAGTCCCCTGGACTCACCCCTCCACTTT. It translates to CASSPLDSPLHF.

J is TRBJ2-7 and V is TRBV10-2; no firm D call. CDR3 size: 10 residues. The V end lost 10 bases, the J end lost 0 bases, and 4 bases lay between the germline ends. The germline V gene encodes CDR1 WSHSY and CDR2 SAAADI. The DNA of the CDR3 is TGCGCCACCTACTCCTACGAGCAGTACTTC. Translated: CATYSYEQYF.

This clone was observed a single time. V and J are TRBV28 and TRBJ2-5; D perhaps matches TRBD2 (6 bases). With the DNA end fitting TRBJ2-7 better, the J assignment may be wrong. The germline V gene encodes CDR1 MDHEN and CDR2 SYDVKM. The CDR3 extends over 13 amino acids. The CDR3 protein is CASGEVSPYEQYF. Written as DNA, the CDR3 is TGTGCCAGCGGGGAGGTCTCGCCCTACGAGCAGTACTTC.

The V and J genes are TRBV5-1 and TRBJ1-2; no firm D call. This CDR3 region has 13 residues. The germline CDR1 and CDR2 sequences are SGHRS and YFSETQ. Trimming cost V 4 bases and J 4 bases, with 11 bases left between them. CDR3 loop: CASSTGSSYGYTF. CDR3 bases: TGCGCCAGCAGCACGGGATCTTCCTATGGCTACACCTTC.

The chain is built from TRBV6-1 and TRBJ1-1; D not resolved. Germline V gene lookup returns CDR1 MNHNS and CDR2 SASEGT. The CDR3 sequence is 13 residues long. V lost 1 base to trimming and J lost 0 bases, with 3 bases between them. CDR3 amino acids: CASSEVMNTEAFF. DNA of the CDR3: TGTGCCAGCAGTGAAGTAATGAACACTGAAGCTTTCTTT.

The rearrangement uses TRBV11-2 and TRBJ1-1; TRBD1 is a possible D gene (5 bases). This CDR3 has 14 residues. With 0 bases removed from V and 5 bases from J, the gap between germline ends came to 10 bases. The germline V gene has CDR1 SGHAT and CDR2 FQNNGV. CDR3 nucleotides: TGTGCCAGCAGCTTAGATCGTACAGGTACTGAAGCTTTCTTT. Residues: CASSLDRTGTEAFF.

This clone has just one count. The chain carries TRBV7-8 and TRBJ2-7; D gene uncertain. CDR3 size: 13 residues. Germline lookup yields CDR1 SGHVS and CDR2 FQNEAQ. V shed 5 bases and J shed 0 bases, with 8 bases lying between them. CDR3 coding DNA: TGTGCCAGCAGCCTAATGGGCTCCTACGAGCAGTACTTC. Translating gives CASSLMGSYEQYF.

The V and J genes are TRBV4-1 and TRBJ1-5; D is unclear. Trimming shortened V by 0 bases and J by 0 bases, and 12 bases separated the two germline ends. The CDR3 totals 17 residues. CDR1 is MGHRA and CDR2 is YSYEKL in the germline V gene. CDR3 amino acids: CASSQDRDTDSNQPQHF. The CDR3 nucleotides read TGCGCCAGCAGCCAAGACCGCGACACAGATAGCAATCAGCCCCAGCATTTT.

V usage is TRBV11-2 and J usage is TRBJ2-7, with 12 positions matching TRBD2. The trim removed 3 bases at V and 2 bases at J, leaving 5 bases unmatched. The CDR3 runs to 16 residues. The germline V gene has CDR1 SGHAT and CDR2 FQNNGV. The DNA for the CDR3 is TGTGCCAGCAGCTTTGGACTAGCGGGACCAACCTACGAGCAGTACTTC. Its translation is CASSFGLAGPTYEQYF.

In its sample, this clone was seen once. The chain employs TRBV5-1 and TRBJ1-5, with D perhaps matching TRBD1 (5 bases). Germline CDR1 and CDR2: SGHRS and YFSETQ. The CDR3 is 15 residues long. V gave up 0 bases and J gave up 7 bases, with 14 bases separating them. CDR3 amino acids: CASSLGTGGDQPQHF. The CDR3 DNA sequence: TGCGCCAGCAGCTTGGGCACAGGAGGTGACCAGCCCCAGCATTTT. The full variable domain, rest sourced from reference TRBV5-1 and TRBJ1-5, is KAGVTQTPRYLIKTRGQQVTLSCSPISGHRSVSWYQQTPGQGLQFLFEYFSETQRNKGNFPGRFSGRQFSNSRSEMNVSTLELGDSALYLCASSLGTGGDQPQHFGDGTRLSIL.

The CDR3 coding sequence is TGTGCCAGCAGCATCCCAGACAAGAACACTGAAGCTTTCTTT. It codes for CASSIPDKNTEAFF. This sequence joins TRBV5-6 and TRBJ1-1, with unresolved D. In germline, CDR1 is SGHDT, CDR2 YYEEEE. The V gene lost 4 bases and the J gene lost 1 base, with 11 bases spanning the gap. The CDR3 totals 14 residues.

CDR3 bases: TGTGCCAGCAGTTGGACAGAACCCCGGGACTATGGCTACACCTTC. It encodes CASSWTEPRDYGYTF. This rearrangement joins TRBV25-1 to TRBJ1-2; possibly TRBD1 for D (6 bases). The germline CDR1 and CDR2 sequences are MGHDK and SYGVNS. Trimming left V 5 bases short and J 3 bases short, with 16 bases between. The CDR3 contains 15 residues.